This T cell receptor (beta chain) was found in a study of blood T cell repertoires in COVID-19. Study-wide background: The United States, Italy and Spain were the sources of the acute and convalescent COVID-19 samples. T cells, B-cell-depleted T cells, or PBMCs provided the cDNA or gDNA that served as material.

Under the authors' procedure: It was from reference gene primer amplification that nucleated cell counts were estimated. The method was immunoSEQ multiplex PCR; TCRdb's version includes in-frame clones alone and lacks a portion of them. V, J and clone size are those of that table, while D and trimming were read from the DNA. This table has roughly 300,000 clones, roughly four fifths appearing once. Germline V gene sequence: CDR1 MDHEN, CDR2 SYDVKM. V lost 4 bases, J lost 6 bases, and 18 bases stayed unmatched. The CDR3 extends over 20 amino acids. This receptor was taken from a woman aged 45-59 years who had recovered from COVID-19. The sequenced sample consisted of peripheral blood. The V gene is TRBV28, the J gene TRBJ2-1; 13 bases agree with TRBD2. The CDR3, as DNA: TGTGCCAGCAGTTCTGAAACTAGCGGGAGGGCCCGGATGGATTCCAATGAGCAGTTCTTC. The encoded protein is CASSSETSGRARMDSNEQFF.